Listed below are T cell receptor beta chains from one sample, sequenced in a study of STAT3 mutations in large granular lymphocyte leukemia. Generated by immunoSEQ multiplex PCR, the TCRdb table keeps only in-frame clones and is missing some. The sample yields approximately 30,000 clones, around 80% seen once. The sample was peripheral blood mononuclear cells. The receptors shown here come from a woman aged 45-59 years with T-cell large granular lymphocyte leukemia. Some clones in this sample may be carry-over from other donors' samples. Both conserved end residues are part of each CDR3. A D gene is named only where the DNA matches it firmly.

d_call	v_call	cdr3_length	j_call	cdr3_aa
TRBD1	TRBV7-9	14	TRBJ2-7	CASSPRDSLYEQYF
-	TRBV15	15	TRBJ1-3	CATSREIGAENTIYF
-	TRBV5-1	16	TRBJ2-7	CASSLGFRPYPYEQYF
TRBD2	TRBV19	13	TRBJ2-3	CASRLAGTDTQYF
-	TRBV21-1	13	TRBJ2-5	CASSGGRKETQYF
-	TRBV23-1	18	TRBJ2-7	CASSQSRTKGKKTYEQYF
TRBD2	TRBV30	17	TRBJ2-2	CAWSVLVAGVRTGELFF
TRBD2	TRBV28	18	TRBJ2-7	CASGEKRLAGGVRHEQYF
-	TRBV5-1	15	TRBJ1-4	CASSLSLREHEKLFF
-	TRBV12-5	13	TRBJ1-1	CASGLGGNTEAFF
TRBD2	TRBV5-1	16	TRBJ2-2	CASSFPMGEGTGELFF
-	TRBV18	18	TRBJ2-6	CASSQMGVTGSGANVLTF
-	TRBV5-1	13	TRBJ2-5	CASVSNLGETQYF
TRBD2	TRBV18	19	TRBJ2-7	CASTIFKGRLAGEAYEQYF
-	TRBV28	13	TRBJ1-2	CASSSAGVGGYTF
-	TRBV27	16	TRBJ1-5	CASSLSGSGRGQPQHF
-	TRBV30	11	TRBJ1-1	CAWWMNTEAFF
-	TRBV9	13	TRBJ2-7	CASSPQTAYEQYF
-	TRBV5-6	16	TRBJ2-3	CASSPFGRQTTDTQYF
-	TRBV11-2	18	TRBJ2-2	CASSLDLWITTNTGELFF
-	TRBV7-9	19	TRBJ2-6	CASSLGLGDSFSGANVLTF
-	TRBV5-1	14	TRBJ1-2	CASSLDGQNNGYTF
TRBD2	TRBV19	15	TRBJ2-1	CASSRTSGRVDEQFF
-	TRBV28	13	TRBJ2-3	CASSLPPTDTQYF
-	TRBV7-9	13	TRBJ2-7	CASSHDITYEQYF
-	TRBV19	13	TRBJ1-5	CASSWQSNQPQHF
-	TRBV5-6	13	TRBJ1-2	CASSPLTNYGYTF
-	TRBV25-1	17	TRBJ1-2	CASSERSGRFTNYGYTF
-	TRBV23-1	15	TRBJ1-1	CASSQSNGGNTEAFF
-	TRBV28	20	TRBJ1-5	CASSLYLGASGGRGEQPQHF
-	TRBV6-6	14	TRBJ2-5	CASSYSRLQETQYF
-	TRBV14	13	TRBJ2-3	CASSPWGPDTQYF
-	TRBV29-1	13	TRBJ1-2	CSVREGTSYGYTF
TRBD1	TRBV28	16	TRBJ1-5	CASSRLGQGNNQPQHF
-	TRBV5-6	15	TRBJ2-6	CASSFKRSGANVLTF
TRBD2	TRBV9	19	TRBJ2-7	CASSAAPPGTSGRSYEQYF
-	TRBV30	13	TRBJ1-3	CAWKQGAGNTIYF
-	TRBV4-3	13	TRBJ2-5	CASSRTEEETQYF
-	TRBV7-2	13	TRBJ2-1	CASSLEGLKQQFF
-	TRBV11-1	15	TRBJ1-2	CASSGYTTGNYGYTF
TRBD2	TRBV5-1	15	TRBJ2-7	CASSRGTSGDYEQYF
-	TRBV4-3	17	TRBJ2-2	CASSQDAGAENTGELFF
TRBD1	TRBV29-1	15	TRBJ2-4	CSVEGRWDSRNIQYF
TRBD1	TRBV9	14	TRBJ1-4	CASSRQGTNEKLFF
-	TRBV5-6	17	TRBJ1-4	CASRRSGIRGRGEKLFF